These T cell receptor beta chains were read from a single sample in a study of blood T cell repertoires in COVID-19. Assay: immunoSEQ multiplex PCR; the TCRdb copy retains only in-frame clones and omits some. This table holds about 210,000 clones, about 90% found once. Sequencing input: peripheral blood. The receptors originated from a man under 40 with acute or convalescent COVID-19. CDR3s include the opening cysteine and the closing phenylalanine or tryptophan. A D gene is named only where the DNA matches it firmly. Size values are once, few and many counts, or a class for expanded clones, and some rows have none.

>once|-|TRBJ2-7|TRBV2
CASRSRVNRYEQYF
TGTGCCAGCAGAAGCAGGGTTAATCGCTACGAGCAGTACTTC
>-|TRBD2|TRBJ2-7|TRBV6-5
CASSYTGGGEQYF
TGTGCCAGCAGTTACACGGGGGGAGGCGAGCAGTACTTC
>-|-|TRBJ2-7|TRBV3-1/TRBV3-2
CASSQEGLGVYEQYF
TGTGCCAGCAGCCAAGAGGGGCTAGGGGTATACGAGCAGTACTTC
>-|-|TRBJ2-7|TRBV28
CASTRERGLRQYF
TGTGCCAGCACACGAGAGAGAGGGCTGCGGCAGTACTTC
>-|TRBD1|TRBJ1-6|TRBV30
CAWSVRYRGSGSSPLHF
TGTGCCTGGAGTGTACGATACAGGGGGAGTGGGAGTTCACCCCTCCACTTT
>-|-|TRBJ2-7|TRBV2
CASKGGASSYEQYF
TGTGCCAGCAAGGGGGGGGCGAGCTCCTACGAGCAGTACTTC
>medium-sized|TRBD1|TRBJ1-2|TRBV12-5
CASGSTTGAYGYTF
TGTGCTAGTGGTTCCACGACAGGGGCCTATGGCTACACCTTC
>-|-|TRBJ1-3|TRBV6-1
CASSEQGSSGNTIYF
TGTGCCAGCAGTGAACAGGGTAGCTCTGGAAACACCATATATTTT
>-|-|TRBJ2-3|TRBV28
CASIDSRTDTQYF
TGTGCCAGCATAGACAGCCGCACAGATACGCAGTATTTT
>-|-|TRBJ1-2|TRBV10-2
CASSEVRSNYGYTF
TGCGCCAGCAGTGAGGTGCGTTCTAACTATGGCTACACCTTC
>-|-|TRBJ2-7|TRBV11-1
CASSSTDRRYEQYF
TGTGCCAGCAGCTCGACGGATAGGAGGTACGAGCAGTACTTC
>-|-|TRBJ2-5|TRBV29-1
CSTGRAQETQYF
TGCAGCACCGGCAGGGCACAAGAGACCCAGTACTTC
>few|-|TRBJ1-1|TRBV9
CASSGFPKTEAFF
TGTGCCAGCTCGGGGTTCCCGAAAACTGAAGCTTTCTTT